The T cell receptor beta chain described here comes from a study of T cell changes during pregnancy in multiple sclerosis. This CDR3 is built from 15 residues. J lost 6 bases, V lost 6 bases, and 14 bases had no gene match. Germline assignment: CDR1 KGHSH and CDR2 LQKENI. Some clones are missing from TCRdb's copy, which holds only in-frame ones; the method was immunoSEQ multiplex PCR. The sample contains about 100,000 clones, 92% of which appear only once. The chain recombines TRBV18 with TRBJ2-7; 7 nucleotides line up with TRBD2. Sequences were derived from peripheral blood, sampled after pregnancy. This receptor was obtained from a female donor with multiple sclerosis, enrolled in a pregnancy study. Written as DNA, the CDR3 is TGTGCCAGCTCCCCCTTTTCGCGGGGGTCTGGCGAGCAGTACTTC. Translating it yields CASSPFSRGSGEQYF.